The 20 T cell receptor beta chains listed next were all sequenced from one sample in a study of T cells after yellow fever vaccination. TCRdb used MiXCR to reprocess the 5' RACE reads, holding one entry per CDR3 protein. The sample holds 100,000 to 150,000 distinct CDR3 sequences; 12% to 15% are singletons and the top ten take 40% to 45%. The input for sequencing was CD8+ T cells sorted from PBMCs, taken 5 days after the yellow fever booster vaccination. These receptors came from a man younger than 35 who received the YFV17D yellow fever vaccine.

This rearrangement joins TRBV7-2 to TRBJ2-3; 9 nucleotides agree with TRBD2. With V trimmed by 1 base and J by 4 bases, 6 bases remained unmatched. CDR1 is SGHTA, CDR2 FQGNSA, per germline. The CDR3 contains 16 residues. The CDR3 nucleotides are TGTGCCAGCAGCTTAGTCGTTCTAGCGGGATCAGATACGCAGTATTTT. Amino acid sequence: CASSLVVLAGSDTQYF.

This clonotype has more than one count but fewer than ten. V and J are TRBV29-1 and TRBJ1-1; TRBD1 matches at 9 bases. V was clipped by 5 bases and J by 6 bases; unmatched bases: 4. This CDR3 spans 12 amino acids. Germline CDR1 and CDR2: SQVTM and ANQGSEA. The CDR3 spells CSVNRGPPEAFF. Written as DNA, the CDR3 is TGCAGCGTTAACAGGGGGCCCCCTGAAGCTTTCTTT. The full variable domain, in which reference TRBV29-1 and TRBJ1-1 provide the parts outside the CDR3, is SAVISQKPSRDICQRGTSLTIQCQVDSQVTMMFWYRQQPGQSLTLIATANQGSEATYESGFVIDKFPISRPNLTFSTLTVSNMSPEDSSIYLCSVNRGPPEAFFGQGTRLTVV.

The rearrangement uses TRBV4-3 and TRBJ2-7; 12 bases agree with TRBD2. J gave up 4 bases and V 4 bases, and 5 bases lay outside the gene matches. The CDR3 has 15 amino acids. Germline V CDR1 and CDR2: LGHNA, YSLEER. The CDR3 DNA reads as TGCGCCAGCAGCCCAATGACTAGCGGGAGTTACGAGCAGTACTTC. It translates to CASSPMTSGSYEQYF.

As DNA, the CDR3 is TGTGCCAGCAGCTACCCCGGGACAGTAAACATTCAGTACTTC. It translates to CASSYPGTVNIQYF. The V gene is TRBV7-2, the J gene TRBJ2-4, with TRBD1 matching over 7 bases. The CDR3 has 14 amino acids. The trim removed 4 bases at V and 6 bases at J, leaving 6 bases unmatched. Germline lookup yields CDR1 SGHTA and CDR2 FQGNSA.

This clonotype came up a few times. The rearrangement uses TRBV6-6 and TRBJ1-2, with D tentatively TRBD1 (5 bases). The CDR3 runs 14 residues. Looked up from germline, CDR1 is MNHNY and CDR2 is SVGAGI (reference sequence). The V end was cut by 8 bases, the J end by 1 base, with 14 bases between. The CDR3 here is CASYRGTINYGYTF. The CDR3 nucleotides are TGTGCCAGCTACAGAGGGACCATTAACTATGGCTACACCTTC.

This clonotype was seen a few times. The chain joins TRBV4-3 to TRBJ2-5; 9 bases agree with TRBD1. CDR1 and CDR2 from the germline V gene are LGHNA and YSLEER. This CDR3 is built from 15 residues. The V gene end was trimmed by 1 base and the J gene end by 4 bases; junction bases not matched to a gene: 4. The CDR3 region is CASSQGGQGGETQYF. The CDR3 region has the DNA TGCGCCAGCAGCCAAGGGGGACAGGGCGGAGAGACCCAGTACTTC.

This clonotype appeared a few times. V gene TRBV6-2 or TRBV6-3 combines with J gene TRBJ2-5, with 13 positions matching TRBD2. V shed 0 bases and J 5 bases; nucleotides not matched to a gene: 12. The CDR3 sequence is 19 residues long. Germline CDR1 is MNHEY and CDR2 is SVGEGT. The CDR3 sequence: CASSYSVGLAGERRETQYF. The CDR3 DNA sequence: TGTGCCAGCAGTTACTCCGTTGGACTAGCGGGGGAAAGGAGGGAGACCCAGTACTTC.

This clonotype was picked up a small number of times. This rearrangement joins TRBV11-2 to TRBJ2-4; D not resolved. The V gene's germline CDR1 is SGHAT and CDR2 FQNNGV. V lost 1 base and J 3 bases, leaving 10 bases between the germline ends. This CDR3 contains 15 residues. CDR3 DNA sequence: TGTGCCAGCAGCTTAGGATGGGTGGGCAAAAACATTCAGTACTTC. Protein: CASSLGWVGKNIQYF.

This clonotype was observed a few times. V usage is TRBV7-9 and J usage is TRBJ2-2; D not certain. Germline CDR1 SEHNR, CDR2 FQNEAQ (reference sequence). The CDR3 runs to 16 residues. V lost 5 bases to trimming and J lost 1 base, with 14 bases between them. This CDR3 reads CASSPRYRMNTGELFF. CDR3 nucleotides: TGTGCCAGCAGCCCTAGATACAGAATGAACACCGGGGAGCTGTTTTTT.

The chain recombines TRBV18 with TRBJ1-5; D perhaps matches TRBD1 (6 bases). The V and J ends lost 3 bases and 3 bases respectively, with 15 bases between them. The CDR3 loop spans 16 amino acids. The germline gives CDR1 KGHSH, CDR2 LQKENI. CDR3 sequence reads: CASSPGPQGDNQPQHF. The CDR3 nucleotides read TGTGCCAGCTCACCCGGACCACAGGGTGACAATCAGCCCCAGCATTTT.

The rearrangement joins TRBV6-5 to TRBJ2-3; no clear D. The germline V gene encodes CDR1 MNHEY and CDR2 SVGAGI. The CDR3 has 14 amino acids. V was pared by 0 bases and J by 7 bases, with 11 bases between. CDR3 residues: CASSYSAVANTQYF. CDR3 sequence (DNA): TGTGCCAGCAGTTACTCGGCCGTCGCAAATACGCAGTATTTT.

This clonotype appeared a few times. The chain recombines TRBV15 with TRBJ1-5; D remains ambiguous. CDR3 length equals 14 residues. CDR1 is LNHNV and CDR2 is YYDKDF in the germline V gene (reference sequence). Trimming took off 4 bases at V and 0 bases at J, with 7 bases between the two ends. This CDR3 reads CATSTDHSNQPQHF. The CDR3 DNA reads TGTGCCACCAGCACAGACCATAGCAATCAGCCCCAGCATTTT.

V usage is TRBV6-6 and J usage is TRBJ1-5; D unclear. The V gene lost 7 bases and the J gene lost 2 bases, with 9 bases spanning the gap. Germline lookup yields CDR1 MNHNY and CDR2 SVGAGI (reference sequence). The CDR3 is 13 residues long. CDR3 coding DNA: TGTGCCAGCATCGGTTTCGGCAATCAGCCCCAGCATTTT. Translating gives CASIGFGNQPQHF.

This clonotype was picked up many times. The chain joins TRBV9 to TRBJ2-3; 7 bases are shared with TRBD1. The germline V gene has CDR1 SGDLS and CDR2 YYNGEE. The CDR3 has 16 residues. Unmatched junction bases numbered 6, after V lost 2 bases and J lost 0 bases. The CDR3 nucleotides are TGTGCCAGCAGCGTCCGACAGGGCTCTAGCACAGATACGCAGTATTTT. Protein: CASSVRQGSSTDTQYF.

This rearrangement joins TRBV5-5 to TRBJ1-3; TRBD1 is a possible D gene (5 bases). V shed 3 bases and J shed 8 bases, with 21 bases lying between them. The CDR3 spans 16 residues. CDR1 is SGHKS and CDR2 is YYEKEE in the germline V gene (reference sequence). CDR3: CASSYNPGPGLDTIYF. The DNA of the CDR3 is TGTGCCAGCAGCTACAACCCGGGACCGGGGTTGGACACCATATATTTT.

In its sample, this clonotype was seen a few times. V gene TRBV7-9 combines with J gene TRBJ2-5; TRBD1 is a possible D gene (6 bases). The length of the CDR3 is 15 residues. Germline V gene data show CDR1 as SEHNR and CDR2 as FQNEAQ (reference sequence). The V end was cut by 3 bases, the J end by 5 bases, with 16 bases between. CDR3 sequence (DNA): TGTGCCAGCAGCTTTATCCGGGACACCAGGGAGACCCAGTACTTC. It specifies CASSFIRDTRETQYF.

The CDR3 DNA is TGTGCCAGCAGCTTAGTTCGGACCGGGGGAACTGAAGCTTTCTTT. Translated: CASSLVRTGGTEAFF. V and J are TRBV7-9 and TRBJ1-1, with D maybe TRBD1 (5 bases). Per the germline V gene, CDR1 is SEHNR and CDR2 is FQNEAQ (reference sequence). The CDR3 loop spans 15 amino acids. V lost 1 base, J lost 5 bases, and 14 bases lay in between.

In this sample, this clonotype turned up a few times. V and J are TRBV6-2 or TRBV6-3 and TRBJ2-7, with 8 nucleotides matching TRBD1. The germline V gene has CDR1 MNHEY and CDR2 SVGEGT. V shed 8 bases and J 6 bases; nucleotides not matched to a gene: 15. This CDR3 has 15 amino acids. The CDR3 here is CASWTGNMGAGEQYF. CDR3 nucleotide sequence: TGTGCCAGCTGGACAGGGAATATGGGCGCGGGCGAGCAGTACTTC.

This clonotype was observed a handful of times. The chain employs TRBV24-1 and TRBJ2-1; 8 nucleotides match TRBD1. The CDR3 is 15 residues long. Germline trimming cut 0 bases from V and 9 bases from J; bases unmatched to any gene: 6. The germline V gene has CDR1 KGHDR and CDR2 SFDVKD. The CDR3 sequence: CATSDLKGQAFEQFF. CDR3 coding DNA: TGTGCCACCAGTGATTTGAAGGGACAGGCATTTGAGCAGTTCTTC.

This clonotype has just a few counts. The CDR3 DNA reads TGTGCCATCGGGGGGGCTTTTGACGCTGAAGCTTTCTTT. It is translated as CAIGGAFDAEAFF. V is TRBV10-3 and J is TRBJ1-1; tentative D call: TRBD1 (6 bases). Germline V CDR1 and CDR2: ENHRY, SYGVKD. There are 13 residues in the CDR3. The germline V and J ends were trimmed by 8 bases and 6 bases, with 16 bases remaining between them.